The entry that follows covers one T cell receptor (beta chain) sequence. There are a few counts of this clonotype. No cognate antigen has been identified for it. The input lacks base qualities; no much larger clone sits a single base away. The donors were roughly 39 Caucasian individuals from Russia, aged roughly 6 to 100 years, who were systemically healthy. Each donor gave 8.5 to 10 milliliters of peripheral blood, collected into EDTA-treated Vacutainer tubes. Ficoll-Paque density-gradient centrifugation was used to isolate PBMCs, with at least 6 million per sample. Total RNA, at least 5 micrograms per sample, was extracted from PBMCs with Trizol reagent. Naive CD45RAhigh/CD27high T cell percentages were measured by flow cytometry on a PBMC aliquot from every donor. V gives up 7 bases and J gives up 0 bases, and the segment between their germline ends measures 18 bases. From cysteine to phenylalanine, the CDR3 is 16 amino acids long. Only the CDR3 DNA stays, 48 bases, in frame from base 1.

Library method: 5' RACE. TCRdb names Illumina HiSeq 2500 as the instrument used. A second roughly 7 to 12 cycle PCR used a sample-barcoded 5' primer and a J-beta primer mix. A template-switch 5' adaptor carrying 12 random nucleotides introduced a unique molecular identifier onto each TCR beta cDNA molecule. Each sample yielded at least 3 million CDR3-containing paired-end reads. All of the RNA was converted into first-strand cDNA using the Mint cDNA synthesis kit, with a TRBC-specific oligonucleotide serving as the primer. Following uracil-DNA glycosylase treatment, a first 18-cycle PCR with universal primers M1SS and BC2_uni_R was performed on all cDNA. Turning to the authors' computational methods: Normalization of each sample was performed by random selection of 1 million high-quality reads, each carrying a distinct molecular identifier. Reads with shared molecular identifiers were discarded instead of being binned into consensus sequences. MiTCR, run with a Q25 quality threshold and the strictest error-elimination algorithm, handled CDR3 identification, clonotype clustering and error correction. A nonparametric unseen species model with Euler transformation was used to estimate a lower bound on total TCR beta diversity. Through fastp at Q25 and MiXCR, TCRdb rebuilt clones from the public reads, retaining in-frame beta chains. Rows are combined by CDR3 protein, so each entry shows the most common genes and DNA. The V and J calls reflect TCRdb's pipeline rather than the authors' work. This sample comprises roughly 1,500,000 distinct CDR3 sequences, approximately 42% of them detected only once. The ten top clones hold 7.9% of the sample.

This record belongs to a study of blood T cells in healthy people across ages (dated by TCRdb to between 2015 and 2017). For the study in its entirety: In model experiments, template switching captured about one uniquely barcoded TCR beta cDNA molecule for every two T cells. To track age-related changes in TCR beta repertoire diversity, the study relied on deep sequencing normalized with unique cDNA molecular identifiers. Four age groups were formed from the donors: young (average roughly 15 years), middle-aged (approximately 42), aged (62) and long-lived (more than 75). To avoid experimental bias, donors of different ages were randomly spread across the sequencing lanes. For two donors (one aged 18 to 29 and one aged 80 or older), the study analyzed two additional independent replicas of 1 million unique cDNA reads from the same blood draw. Broader findings and caveats from the paper: Observed TCR beta diversity correlated strongly with the percentage of naive T cells measured by flow cytometry. Observed TCR beta diversity per million T cells fell roughly linearly with age, and a significant reduction was already apparent by age about 36. Because donor CMV infection status was unknown, age-related changes in expanded clonotypes were potentially confounded. Conclusive comparison of naive and antigen-experienced compartments was prevented by the profiling of bulk unsorted PBMCs. The long-lived group showed more naive CD4+ T cells, fewer expanded clones and increased TCR diversity than the aged group, suggesting age selection. Estimates of total diversity based on one million sequenced T cells were considered lower bounds and underestimates.

Sequences were obtained from blood. The clonotype was recovered from a woman aged 18-30 years in good health. The rearrangement joined TRBV12-3 or TRBV12-4 to TRBJ1-2; matching of 6 bases hints at TRBD1 as the D gene. The nucleotides read TGTGCCAGCATCCTAAGGGGGGCGAGGGCTAACTATGGCTACACCTTC. Its translation reads: CASILRGARANYGYTF.